This entry lists 6 T cell receptor beta chains sequenced from one sample in a study of cytomegalovirus exposure and HLA in healthy donors. PCR primers comprised 60 Vbeta and 13 Jbeta primers. Data came from immunoSEQ multiplex PCR; TCRdb stores just in-frame clones and leaves some out. The table has around 97,000 clones, roughly two thirds seen once. Sequencing was performed on PBMCs. Every receptor here comes from a man aged 35 to 55 in good health and CMV-seronegative.

The chain joins TRBV29-1 to TRBJ2-2; D remains unclear. Between the trimmed V and J ends, which lost 7 bases and 3 bases, there was a span of 12 bases. Germline CDR1 SQVTM, CDR2 ANQGSEA. The CDR3 has 13 residues. The CDR3 bases are TGCAGCGCGCGGCCATCCTACACCGGGGAGCTGTTTTTT. This sequence encodes CSARPSYTGELFF.

The J gene is TRBJ2-3, the V gene TRBV4-1; 9 bases agree with TRBD2. CDR3 length: 18 residues. The germline V gene has CDR1 MGHRA and CDR2 YSYEKL. The trim removed 1 base at V and 6 bases at J, leaving 14 bases unmatched. The DNA for the CDR3 is TGCGCCAGCAGCCAAGGCTTAGGAGCACTAGCGGGCCAGGATACGCAGTATTTT. This codes for CASSQGLGALAGQDTQYF.

V usage is TRBV5-1 and J usage is TRBJ2-7; 10 bases match TRBD1. The germline V gene has CDR1 SGHRS and CDR2 YFSETQ. The V gene end was trimmed by 2 bases and the J gene end by 5 bases; junction bases not matched to a gene: 7. The length of the CDR3 is 15 residues. The CDR3 here is CASSFSGTGAHEQYF. The CDR3 DNA reads as TGCGCCAGCAGCTTCTCCGGGACAGGGGCCCACGAGCAGTACTTC.

The CDR3 region is CASSPGYQETQYF. Here the CDR3 DNA reads TGTGCCAGTAGTCCGGGATACCAAGAGACCCAGTACTTC. V usage is TRBV19 and J usage is TRBJ2-5; D perhaps matches TRBD2 (5 bases). Per the germline V gene, CDR1 is LNHDA and CDR2 is SQIVND (reference sequence). The CDR3 contains 13 residues. V gave up 5 bases and J gave up 0 bases, with 7 bases separating them.

The chain recombines TRBV6-5 with TRBJ1-2; 8 positions match TRBD1. The CDR3 is made up of 15 amino acids. V shed 5 bases, J shed 6 bases, and the junction held 11 bases outside the gene matches. The V gene's germline CDR1 is MNHEY and CDR2 SVGAGI. The CDR3 sequence is CASSGYRGIYNGYTF. Written as DNA, the CDR3 is TGTGCCAGCAGTGGATACAGGGGGATCTATAATGGCTACACCTTC.

This clone has just a few counts. The chain combines TRBV5-6 with TRBJ1-2; D unresolved. The CDR3 length is 11 residues. Germline loops: CDR1 SGHDT, CDR2 YYEEEE. The germline V and J ends were trimmed by 5 bases and 3 bases, with 5 bases remaining between them. This CDR3 reads CASRRDYGYTF. The CDR3 bases are TGTGCCAGCAGGCGGGACTATGGCTACACCTTC.